This is a list of T cell receptor beta chains from one sample in a study of T cells in Graves' hyperthyroidism and ophthalmopathy. TCRdb recomputed calls from the multiplex PCR reads with MiXCR, one row per CDR3 protein. The sample records approximately 610,000 distinct CDR3 sequences, 16% being singletons. The sample consisted of blood. The origin of the receptors is a woman aged 18 to 35 with Graves' hyperthyroidism. Each CDR3 is given with its conserved first and last residue. A D gene is named only where the DNA matches it firmly. Clone size is shown for a subset of rows, as once, few, many or a class of expanded clone.

>NA|TRBJ1-6|NA|TRBV7-9
CASSLTGMPLHF
TGTGCCAGCAGCTTAACAGGGATGCCCCTCCACTTT
>NA|TRBJ1-5|NA|TRBV6-1
CASSRVGYQPQHF
TGTGCCAGCAGCCGGGTAGGATATCAGCCCCAGCATTTT
>NA|TRBJ1-5|many|TRBV6-1
CASRLTVSNQPQHF
TGTGCCAGCAGGTTGACGGTGAGCAATCAGCCCCAGCATTTT
>TRBD2|TRBJ2-2|few|TRBV5-1
CASSGTSGASNTGELFF
TGCGCCAGCAGCGGCACTAGCGGGGCTTCGAACACCGGGGAGCTGTTTTTT
>NA|TRBJ2-3|many|TRBV12-3/TRBV12-4
CASSLPAVTDTQYF
TGTGCCAGCAGTCTCCCGGCTGTCACAGATACGCAGTATTTT
>TRBD2|TRBJ2-7|many|TRBV11-3
CASSLLGREPSYEQYF
TGTGCCAGCAGCCTACTTGGGCGGGAGCCCTCCTACGAGCAGTACTTC
>NA|TRBJ2-5|many|TRBV6-1
CASSEANRVETQYF
TGTGCCAGCAGTGAAGCAAACAGGGTAGAGACCCAGTACTTC
>NA|TRBJ2-2|NA|TRBV20-1
CSARQLTGELFF
TGCAGTGCTAGGCAGCTCACCGGGGAGCTGTTTTTT
>TRBD2|TRBJ2-4|many|TRBV5-8
CASSTRTSRLAKNIQYF
TGTGCCAGCAGCACGAGGACTAGTAGGCTAGCCAAAAACATTCAGTACTTC
>TRBD1|TRBJ1-4|many|TRBV7-8
CASSLRGGQGVANEKLFF
TGTGCCAGCAGCCTTAGGGGTGGACAGGGGGTTGCTAATGAAAAACTGTTTTTT
>TRBD1|TRBJ1-2|NA|TRBV10-3
CAISESDRVSNGYTF
TGTGCCATCAGTGAGTCGGACAGGGTCTCGAATGGCTACACCTTC
>TRBD1|TRBJ1-2|many|TRBV12-3/TRBV12-4
CASSLSTGGNYGYTF
TGTGCCAGCAGTTTATCGACAGGGGGTAACTATGGCTACACCTTC
>NA|TRBJ1-1|NA|TRBV10-3
CAISTGFTEAFF
TGTGCCATCAGTACAGGATTCACTGAAGCTTTCTTT
>NA|TRBJ1-1|NA|TRBV29-1
CSVDETGSTEAFF
TGCAGCGTTGACGAGACAGGTAGCACTGAAGCTTTCTTT
>TRBD1|TRBJ1-1|many|TRBV2
CASRSGQGELGAFF
TGTGCCAGCAGATCGGGACAGGGGGAGTTAGGAGCTTTCTTT
>NA|TRBJ1-5|many|TRBV11-2
CASSYRVNQPQHF
TGTGCCAGCAGCTACAGGGTCAATCAGCCCCAGCATTTT
>NA|TRBJ2-1|many|TRBV7-2
CASSLVPALVYNEQFF
TGTGCCAGCAGCTTAGTCCCAGCGCTCGTATACAATGAGCAGTTCTTC